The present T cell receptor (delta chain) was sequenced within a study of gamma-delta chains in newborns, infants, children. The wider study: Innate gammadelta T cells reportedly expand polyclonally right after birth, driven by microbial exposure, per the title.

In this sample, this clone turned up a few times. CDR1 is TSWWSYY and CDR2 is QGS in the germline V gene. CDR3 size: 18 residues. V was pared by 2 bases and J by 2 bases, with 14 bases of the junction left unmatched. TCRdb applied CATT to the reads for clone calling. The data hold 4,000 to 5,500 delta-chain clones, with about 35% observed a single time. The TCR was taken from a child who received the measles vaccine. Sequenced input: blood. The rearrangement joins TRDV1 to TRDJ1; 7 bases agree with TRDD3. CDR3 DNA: TGTGCTCTTGGGGAAAGGGGCGGATACGCATTAGGGACCGATAAACTCATCTTT. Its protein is CALGERGGYALGTDKLIF.